One sample yielded the 32 T cell receptor beta chains listed below, sequenced in a study of CD8+CD57+ T cells in acquired aplastic anemia. Patients chosen for sequencing had shown CD8+CD57+ cell expansion by flow cytometry. The template for TCR beta VDJ and CDR3 sequence profiling was genomic DNA. TCRdb re-called the reads with MiXCR, one entry per CDR3 protein. The sample records some 150,000 distinct CDR3 sequences, 70% to 75% being singletons. The sequencing input was sorted CD4+, CD8+, or CD8+CD57+ T cells (not recorded which) from PBMCs. All receptors come from a human donor with aplastic anemia.

The sample holds one count of this clonotype. V usage is TRBV24-1 and J usage is TRBJ1-2; 8 bases are a match to TRBD1. CDR1 is KGHDR, CDR2 SFDVKD, per germline. The CDR3 totals 17 residues. With 3 bases clipped from V and 6 bases from J, the junction kept 14 bases outside the gene matches. The CDR3 nucleotides read TGTGCCACCAGTGATGGGCGACGGACAGGGTGGGGAGATGGCTACACCTTC. Amino acid sequence: CATSDGRRTGWGDGYTF.

The chain is built from TRBV10-2 and TRBJ1-6; possibly TRBD1 for D (6 bases). The V end lost 8 bases, the J end lost 13 bases, and 18 bases lay between the germline ends. This CDR3 comprises 13 residues. Germline lookup yields CDR1 WSHSY and CDR2 SAAADI. The CDR3, as DNA: TGCGCCAGCGGGGGGCAGGCGGTATTCCCCCTCCACTTT. Translating gives CASGGQAVFPLHF.

The chain recombines TRBV6-4 with TRBJ1-1, with D unclear. Trimming removed 7 bases from V and 7 bases from J, with 4 bases in between. The CDR3 has 9 residues. Looked up from germline, CDR1 is MRHNA and CDR2 is SNTAGT. CDR3 sequence: CASMVEAFF. In nucleotides, the CDR3 is TGTGCCAGCATGGTTGAAGCTTTCTTT.

As for this clonotype: One end of the junction is discordant with germline, which a read error may explain. CDR3 nucleotides: TGTGCCAGCAGCTTATGGACAGGGGGTTACTATGGCTGCACCTTC. Residues: CASSLWTGGYYGCTF. The J gene is TRBJ1-2, the V gene TRBV7-8; 10 nucleotides align to TRBD1. There are 15 residues in the CDR3. The germline gives CDR1 SGHVS, CDR2 FQNEAQ.

The chain links TRBV10-2 to TRBJ2-7; D is ambiguous. Germline V gives CDR1 WSHSY, CDR2 SAAADI. The length of the CDR3 is 18 residues. V was clipped by 5 bases and J by 0 bases, with 23 bases between them. The CDR3 loop reads CASSFPQHPGAGSYEQYF. As DNA, the CDR3 is TGCGCCAGCAGTTTCCCACAACACCCAGGAGCCGGCTCCTACGAGCAGTACTTC.

The rearrangement links TRBV6-5 to TRBJ2-7, with D perhaps matching TRBD2 (5 bases). The CDR3 runs to 16 residues. The V gene's germline CDR1 is MNHEY and CDR2 SVGAGI. Between the trimmed V and J ends, which lost 3 bases and 2 bases, there was a span of 17 bases. The CDR3 coding sequence is TGTGCCAGCAGTTATATGAGGGCAGGCCAGGCCTACGAGCAGTACTTC. This codes for CASSYMRAGQAYEQYF.

This clonotype was seen a few times. This chain links TRBV7-2 with TRBJ1-6; D is unresolved. The CDR3 sequence is 16 residues long. CDR1 SGHTA and CDR2 FQGNSA come from the germline V gene. The V gene lost 4 bases and the J gene lost 4 bases, with 14 bases spanning the gap. The chain's CDR3 is CASSSESIRYNSPLHF. CDR3 coding DNA: TGTGCCAGCAGCTCCGAGAGTATACGGTATAATTCACCCCTCCACTTT.

This chain connects TRBV29-1 to TRBJ2-3; no clear D gene. The CDR3 spans 12 residues. V lost 6 bases, J lost 1 base, and 8 bases lay in between. Germline assignment: CDR1 SQVTM and CDR2 ANQGSEA. CDR3 residues: CSVIRGTDTQYF. The CDR3 bases are TGCAGCGTAATCCGGGGCACAGATACGCAGTATTTT.

The chain has TRBV20-1 and TRBJ2-6; a weak D match, TRBD1 (6 bases). In germline, CDR1 is DFQATT, CDR2 SNEGSKA (reference sequence). Trimming cost V 5 bases and J 0 bases, with 11 bases left between them. This CDR3 region has 15 residues. Written as DNA, the CDR3 is TGCAGTGCTGGGGGACACCTCTCTGGGGCCAACGTCCTGACTTTC. This sequence encodes CSAGGHLSGANVLTF.

V usage is TRBV6-2 or TRBV6-3 and J usage is TRBJ2-7; 7 nucleotides match TRBD2. This CDR3 is built from 13 residues. CDR1 is MNHEY, CDR2 SVGEGT, per germline. The trim removed 6 bases at V and 3 bases at J, leaving 5 bases unmatched. The CDR3 here is CASRAAGVYEQYF. The DNA for the CDR3 is TGTGCCAGCAGGGCGGCGGGGGTCTACGAGCAGTACTTC.

This clonotype has a single count. The CDR3 protein is CASSLTGEQGEKLFF. The CDR3 DNA reads as TGCGCCAGCAGCTTGACAGGAGAGCAAGGGGAAAAACTGTTTTTT. The chain carries TRBV5-1 and TRBJ1-4, with D perhaps TRBD1 (5 bases). CDR1 and CDR2 from the germline V gene are SGHRS and YFSETQ. This CDR3 has 15 residues. V shed 1 base and J shed 8 bases, with 15 bases lying between them.

About this clonotype itself: A much more abundant neighbour one base away suggests this may be a read error. This chain uses TRBV6-6 with TRBJ1-5; 7 bases fit TRBD1. The length of the CDR3 is 16 residues. CDR1 MNHNY and CDR2 SVGAGI come from the germline V gene (reference sequence). CDR3 loop: CASTALGTVMNQPRHF. In DNA, the CDR3 is TGTGCCAGCACCGCATTGGGGACAGTTATGAATCAGCCCCGGCATTTT.

V gene TRBV7-8 combines with J gene TRBJ2-1; tentatively, D is TRBD2 (6 bases). The CDR3 is made up of 15 amino acids. Trimming stripped 8 bases from V and 3 bases from J, with 17 bases between. CDR1 and CDR2 (germline): SGHVS, FQNEAQ. CDR3 in amino acids: CASCEQEGRYNEQFF. In DNA, the CDR3 is TGTGCCAGCTGTGAACAGGAGGGCCGCTACAATGAGCAGTTCTTC. The complete variable domain, with remaining parts taken from reference TRBV7-8 and TRBJ2-1, reads GAGVSQSPRYKVAKRGQDVALRCDPISGHVSLFWYQQALGQGPEFLTYFQNEAQLDKSGLPSDRFFAERPEGSVSTLKIQRTQQEDSAVYLCASCEQEGRYNEQFFGPGTRLTVL.

There are many counts of this clonotype. This sequence joins TRBV11-1 and TRBJ2-5, with TRBD2 matching 7 bases. With V trimmed by 5 bases and J by 4 bases, 4 bases remained unmatched. Germline values: CDR1 SGHAT, CDR2 FQDESV (reference sequence). The CDR3 sequence is 13 residues long. The CDR3 bases are TGTGCCAGCAGCGTCTGGGGGGGAGAGACCCAGTACTTC. It specifies CASSVWGGETQYF.

V gene TRBV5-1 combines with J gene TRBJ1-4, with a possible D match to TRBD1 (5 bases). The germline V gene encodes CDR1 SGHRS and CDR2 YFSETQ. The CDR3 totals 16 residues. V was pared by 0 bases and J by 7 bases, with 16 bases between. The CDR3: CASSLEGRGDPEKLFF. Written as DNA, the CDR3 is TGCGCCAGCAGCTTGGAAGGACGGGGCGATCCTGAAAAACTGTTTTTT.

V gene TRBV24-1 combines with J gene TRBJ1-6; D call uncertain. Germline V CDR1 and CDR2: KGHDR, SFDVKD. Between the trimmed V and J ends, which lost 2 bases and 9 bases, there was a span of 13 bases. The CDR3 is 15 amino acids. The CDR3, as DNA: TGTGCCACCAGTGATTACGAGGGATCGAGTTCACCCCTCCACTTT. Amino acid sequence: CATSDYEGSSSPLHF.

In its sample, this clonotype was seen many times. The chain joins TRBV10-3 to TRBJ2-1, with D unclear. Trimming cost V 8 bases and J 1 base, with 21 bases left between them. There are 17 residues in the CDR3. Germline lookup yields CDR1 ENHRY and CDR2 SYGVKD. CDR3 sequence (DNA): TGTGCCATCCAGGATCGCTCCCCCGGAGTTTCCTACAATGAGCAGTTCTTC. Residues: CAIQDRSPGVSYNEQFF.

The chain uses TRBV9 and TRBJ1-2, with a tentative D call TRBD1 (5 bases). There are 13 residues in the CDR3. V gave up 2 bases and J gave up 5 bases, with 10 bases separating them. Germline-derived CDR1 and CDR2 are SGDLS and YYNGEE. Here the CDR3 reads CASSVRGGYGYTF. DNA of the CDR3: TGTGCCAGCAGCGTTCGGGGGGGTTATGGCTACACCTTC.

This clonotype was detected ten times or more. The J gene is TRBJ2-5, the V gene TRBV29-1; 13 bases are a match to TRBD2. CDR3 length: 19 amino acids. Germline-derived CDR1 and CDR2 are SQVTM and ANQGSEA. The ends lost 4 bases at V and 5 bases at J; junction bases unmatched: 19. CDR3: CSVALPGLAGVLWQETQYF. The CDR3 DNA reads as TGCAGCGTTGCCCTACCCGGACTAGCGGGAGTACTTTGGCAGGAGACCCAGTACTTC.

This clonotype was seen a few times. The chain carries TRBV7-2 and TRBJ2-5, with no clear D. The CDR3 has 11 residues. V was pared by 7 bases and J by 5 bases, with 8 bases between. The germline gives CDR1 SGHTA, CDR2 FQGNSA. CDR3 residues: CASKSWETQYF. DNA for the CDR3: TGTGCCAGCAAGTCTTGGGAGACCCAGTACTTC.

This sequence joins TRBV15 and TRBJ2-7; the match to TRBD1 covers 9 bases. Losses at the gene ends were 5 bases for V and 3 bases for J; bases not matched to a gene: 14. This CDR3 comprises 17 residues. Germline V CDR1 and CDR2: LNHNV, YYDKDF (reference sequence). The CDR3 sequence: CATSGARPGTGFYEQYF. CDR3 nucleotide sequence: TGTGCCACCAGCGGAGCCAGACCCGGGACAGGGTTCTACGAGCAGTACTTC. Complete variable domain (other parts from reference TRBV15 and TRBJ2-7): DAMVIQNPRYQVTQFGKPVTLSCSQTLNHNVMYWYQQKSSQAPKLLFHYYDKDFNNEADTPDNFQSRRPNTSFCFLDIRSPGLGDTAMYLCATSGARPGTGFYEQYFGPGTRLTVT.

This sequence joins TRBV2 and TRBJ1-1, with D perhaps matching TRBD1 (6 bases). V was shortened by 5 bases and J by 1 base, with 8 bases between the two germline ends. This CDR3 is 13 amino acids long. Germline lookup yields CDR1 SNHLY and CDR2 FYNNEI. The CDR3 region is CASSRDTNTEAFF. The CDR3 DNA is TGTGCCAGCAGTCGGGACACGAACACTGAAGCTTTCTTT.

The V call is TRBV7-9, the J call TRBJ2-3; 9 bases are a match to TRBD2. Trimming removed 2 bases from V and 4 bases from J; junction bases left unmatched: 7. The germline gives CDR1 SEHNR, CDR2 FQNEAQ (reference sequence). There are 16 residues in the CDR3. CDR3 sequence: CASSLRRGGRSDTQYF. Here the CDR3 DNA reads TGTGCCAGCAGCTTAAGGCGGGGGGGCCGGTCAGATACGCAGTATTTT. The variable domain in full, completed from reference TRBV7-9 and TRBJ2-3, reads DTGVSQNPRHKITKRGQNVTFRCDPISEHNRLYWYRQTLGQGPEFLTYFQNEAQLEKSRLLSDRFSAERPKGSFSTLEIQRTEQGDSAMYLCASSLRRGGRSDTQYFGPGTRLTVL.

The chain uses TRBV20-1 and TRBJ2-7; TRBD1 might be the D (7 bases). Germline CDR1 and CDR2: DFQATT and SNEGSKA (reference sequence). The CDR3 is 15 residues long. V shed 6 bases and J shed 2 bases, with 20 bases lying between them. CDR3: CSASGDRVRTYEQYF. CDR3 in DNA: TGCAGTGCATCGGGAGACAGGGTCCGAACCTACGAGCAGTACTTC.

The CDR3 region has the DNA TGTGCCAGCAGCTTTCTGGCCGGGCAGTTCTTC. This gives the protein CASSFLAGQFF. This chain connects TRBV7-6 to TRBJ2-1; D is unresolved. There are 11 residues in the CDR3. Trimming cost V 3 bases and J 12 bases, with 9 bases left between them. CDR1 and CDR2 (germline): SGHVS, FNYEAQ.

V usage is TRBV7-3 and J usage is TRBJ2-3; a possible D gene is TRBD2 (7 bases). The CDR3 covers 15 residues. Germline lookup yields CDR1 SGHTA and CDR2 FQGTGA. V was cut by 5 bases and J by 2 bases, with 14 bases left in between. The CDR3 DNA reads as TGTGCCAGCAGCCCCGTGGGGGGGCCCACAGATACGCAGTATTTT. Residues: CASSPVGGPTDTQYF. Looking up the rest from reference TRBV7-3 and TRBJ2-3 gives the full variable domain: GAGVSQTPSNKVTEKGKYVELRCDPISGHTALYWYRQSLGQGPEFLIYFQGTGAADDSGLPNDRFFAVRPEGSVSTLKIQRTERGDSAVYLCASSPVGGPTDTQYFGPGTRLTVL.

This clonotype came up once. The V call is TRBV19, the J call TRBJ2-7; TRBD1 matches 9 bases. The V gene's germline CDR1 is LNHDA and CDR2 SQIVND (reference sequence). The CDR3 loop spans 14 amino acids. The ends lost 8 bases at V and 0 bases at J; junction bases unmatched: 5. CDR3 bases: TGTGCCAGTTCTACGGGACAGGGCTCCTACGAGCAGTACTTC. This sequence encodes CASSTGQGSYEQYF.

This sequence joins TRBV29-1 and TRBJ1-2, with D perhaps matching TRBD1 (5 bases). The V and J ends lost 7 bases and 4 bases respectively, with 16 bases between them. Per germline, CDR1 SQVTM and CDR2 ANQGSEA. The CDR3 is made up of 13 amino acids. The CDR3 DNA sequence: TGCAGCGCTCTGACAGAGGGCTCCTATGGCTACACCTTC. It translates to CSALTEGSYGYTF.

This clonotype was seen a single time. This chain connects TRBV2 to TRBJ1-5; 7 bases fit TRBD1. The junction had 6 bases not matched to a gene; V was cut back by 7 bases and J by 0 bases. Looked up from germline, CDR1 is SNHLY and CDR2 is FYNNEI. This CDR3 comprises 15 residues. The DNA for the CDR3 is TGTGCCAGCACCTTAGGGGGCCTTAGCAATCAGCCCCAGCATTTT. Translation gives CASTLGGLSNQPQHF.

This sequence joins TRBV20-1 and TRBJ2-2; D is unclear. This CDR3 is built from 13 residues. Germline V lookup: CDR1 DFQATT, CDR2 SNEGSKA (reference sequence). Between the trimmed V and J ends, which lost 1 base and 4 bases, there was a span of 7 bases. The chain's CDR3 is CSARVSGTGELFF. In nucleotides, the CDR3 is TGCAGTGCTAGAGTTTCGGGCACCGGGGAGCTGTTTTTT.

The chain links TRBV24-1 to TRBJ2-3, with D perhaps TRBD2 (6 bases). This CDR3 comprises 13 residues. CDR1 is KGHDR, CDR2 SFDVKD, per germline. V was shortened by 5 bases and J by 11 bases, with 16 bases between the two germline ends. This CDR3 reads CATSGASDLWQYF. The CDR3 coding sequence is TGTGCCACCAGTGGGGCTAGCGACCTCTGGCAGTATTTT.

V and J are TRBV2 and TRBJ2-7, with 8 bases lining up with TRBD1. CDR3 length equals 15 residues. Germline V gene lookup returns CDR1 SNHLY and CDR2 FYNNEI. J lost 3 bases, V lost 7 bases, and 11 bases had no gene match. The chain's CDR3 is CASIQTGAALYEQYF. CDR3 nucleotides: TGTGCCAGCATTCAGACAGGGGCCGCTCTCTACGAGCAGTACTTC.